These 5 T cell receptor beta chains came from one sample sequenced in a study of CD8 T cells in ankylosing spondylitis. Study-wide results and limits: In ankylosing spondylitis blood, a motif of about eight highly homologous TCR beta variants appeared characteristic.

Their recognized antigens are unknown. TCRdb independently ran MiXCR on the 5' RACE reads; one entry per CDR3 protein. There are 220,000 or so distinct CDR3 sequences in the sample; about 17% occur only once, and roughly 43% lies in the top ten. Sequenced material: blood, either unsorted or a sorted T cell fraction (not recorded which). The source is a male donor with ankylosing spondylitis.

V usage is TRBV2 and J usage is TRBJ2-7; D unclear. Germline V lookup: CDR1 SNHLY, CDR2 FYNNEI. The ends were cut back, 0 bases at V and 5 bases at J, with 5 bases in the middle. CDR3 length: 12 residues. The CDR3 DNA reads TGTGCCAGCAGTGAAGCGACCCACGAGCAGTACTTC. Translation: CASSEATHEQYF.

The V call is TRBV5-6, the J call TRBJ2-2; 9 bases agree with TRBD1. The CDR3 is 13 residues long. The V segment lost 4 bases and the J segment 14 bases; nucleotides outside the gene matches: 9. Germline V gene sequence: CDR1 SGHDT, CDR2 YYEEEE. The CDR3 DNA reads as TGTGCCAGCAGCGAGGGGACAGGGTTGGAACTGTTTTTT. Its protein is CASSEGTGLELFF. Full variable domain (rest looked up from reference TRBV5-6 and TRBJ2-2): DAGVTQSPTHLIKTRGQQVTLRCSPKSGHDTVSWYQQALGQGPQFIFQYYEEEERQRGNFPDRFSGHQFPNYSSELNVNALLLGDSALYLCASSEGTGLELFFGEGSRLTVL.

Here the CDR3 reads CASSFGWHNEQFF. The CDR3 region has the DNA TGTGCCAGCAGTTTCGGATGGCACAATGAGCAGTTCTTC. The rearrangement links TRBV12-3 or TRBV12-4 to TRBJ2-1; D unclear. V was pared by 3 bases and J by 5 bases, with 8 bases between. This CDR3 region has 13 residues.

This clonotype has only a few counts. This rearrangement joins TRBV6-1 to TRBJ1-1; D gene unclear. The CDR3 contains 15 residues. V lost 3 bases to trimming and J lost 1 base, with 12 bases between them. In germline, CDR1 is MNHNS, CDR2 SASEGT. CDR3: CASSEYIEWNTEAFF. CDR3 nucleotide sequence: TGTGCCAGCAGTGAGTACATAGAATGGAACACTGAAGCTTTCTTT.

This chain joins TRBV6-5 and TRBJ2-5; D is possibly TRBD1 (5 bases). Trimming left V 2 bases short and J 4 bases short, with 5 bases between. CDR1 is MNHEY, CDR2 SVGAGI, per germline. This CDR3 is 12 amino acids long. The CDR3 sequence is CASSYDRETQYF. The CDR3 bases are TGTGCCAGCAGTTACGACAGAGAGACCCAGTACTTC.